This T cell receptor beta chain was sequenced in a study of breast tumors, draining lymph nodes, adjacent tissues. Study-wide results and caveats: Most tumor T cells seemingly derive from lymph node, then expand in tumor. Tumors had less TCR diversity than lymph nodes, more than nontumor tissue. Luminal-like breast cancer showed significantly greater tumor-nontumor repertoire similarity than basal-like breast cancer did.

The lymph nodes were axillary draining lymph nodes from breast cancer patients. The CDR3 spans 18 residues. Germline CDR1 and CDR2: LNHDA and SQIVND (reference sequence). Trimming took 6 bases from V and 4 from J, leaving 27 bases between them. TCRdb passed the multiplex PCR reads through MiXCR, listing each CDR3 protein once. The sample contains approximately 150,000 distinct CDR3 sequences, around a third of which appear only once. Comments on this clonotype: Its matching antigen is unknown.

The rearrangement joins TRBV19 to TRBJ1-2; D may be TRBD1 (5 bases). The sequencing input was axillary lymph node tissue. This clonotype originated in a female donor with breast cancer. Some clones in this sample may be carry-over from other donors' samples. The CDR3 here is CASREGSGETQYFYGYTF. CDR3 sequence (DNA): TGTGCCAGTAGAGAGGGGTCGGGGGAGACCCAGTACTTCTATGGCTACACCTTC.